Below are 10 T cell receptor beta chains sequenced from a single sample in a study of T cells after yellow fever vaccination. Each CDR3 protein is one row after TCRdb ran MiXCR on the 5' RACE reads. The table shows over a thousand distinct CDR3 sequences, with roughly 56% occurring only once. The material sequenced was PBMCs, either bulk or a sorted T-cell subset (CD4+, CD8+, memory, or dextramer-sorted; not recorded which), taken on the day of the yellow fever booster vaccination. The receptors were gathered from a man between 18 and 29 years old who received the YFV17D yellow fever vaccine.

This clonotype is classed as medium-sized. CDR3 sequence (DNA): TGTGCCAGCAGTTACTCAGGGGGCCTAGACACTGAAGCTTTCTTT. Protein product: CASSYSGGLDTEAFF. J is TRBJ1-1 and V is TRBV6-6; 7 bases are a match to TRBD1. The CDR3 is made up of 15 amino acids. The V segment lost 0 bases and the J segment 3 bases; nucleotides outside the gene matches: 4. CDR1 and CDR2 from the germline V gene are MNHNY and SVGAGI (reference sequence).

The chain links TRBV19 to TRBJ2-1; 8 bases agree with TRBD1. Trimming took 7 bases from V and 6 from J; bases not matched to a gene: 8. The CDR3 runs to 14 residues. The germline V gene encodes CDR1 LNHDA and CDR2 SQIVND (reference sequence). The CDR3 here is CASTPGGGINEQFF. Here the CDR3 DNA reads TGTGCCAGTACTCCAGGGGGCGGCATCAATGAGCAGTTCTTC.

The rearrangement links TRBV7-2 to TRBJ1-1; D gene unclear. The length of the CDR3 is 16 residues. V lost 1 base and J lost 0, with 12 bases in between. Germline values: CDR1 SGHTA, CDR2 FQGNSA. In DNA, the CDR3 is TGTGCCAGCAGCTTAGTGTGGCGACCCTTGAACACTGAAGCTTTCTTT. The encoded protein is CASSLVWRPLNTEAFF.

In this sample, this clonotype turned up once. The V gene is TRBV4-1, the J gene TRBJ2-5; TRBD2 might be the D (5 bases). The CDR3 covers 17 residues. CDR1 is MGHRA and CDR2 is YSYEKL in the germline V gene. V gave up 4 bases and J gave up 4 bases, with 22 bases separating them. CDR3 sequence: CASSPRSSGSGGETQYF. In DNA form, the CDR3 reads TGCGCCAGCAGCCCCAGATCTTCAGGCAGCGGAGGAGAGACCCAGTACTTC.

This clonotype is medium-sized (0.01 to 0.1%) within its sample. CDR3 protein: CASTLDTGRRPDTQYF. The CDR3 DNA sequence: TGTGCCAGCACCCTAGACACAGGGAGAAGGCCAGATACGCAGTATTTT. V gene TRBV7-9 combines with J gene TRBJ2-3; D possibly corresponds to TRBD1 (6 bases). This CDR3 comprises 16 residues. V gave up 7 bases and J gave up 4 bases, with 21 bases separating them. From germline, CDR1 is SEHNR and CDR2 FQNEAQ (reference sequence).

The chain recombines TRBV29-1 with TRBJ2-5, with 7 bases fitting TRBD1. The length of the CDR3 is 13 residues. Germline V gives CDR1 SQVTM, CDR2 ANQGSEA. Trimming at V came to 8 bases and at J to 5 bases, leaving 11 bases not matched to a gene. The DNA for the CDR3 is TGCAGCACTAAGGTGACAGGGCGGGAGACCCAGTACTTC. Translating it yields CSTKVTGRETQYF. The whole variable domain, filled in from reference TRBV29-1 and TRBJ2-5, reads SAVISQKPSRDICQRGTSLTIQCQVDSQVTMMFWYRQQPGQSLTLIATANQGSEATYESGFVIDKFPISRPNLTFSTLTVSNMSPEDSSIYLCSTKVTGRETQYFGPGTRLLVL.

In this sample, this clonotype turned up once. Here the CDR3 reads CASSLGRQGSGYTF. The CDR3 DNA reads as TGTGCCAGCAGCTTAGGGCGACAGGGAAGTGGCTACACCTTC. V is TRBV7-2 and J is TRBJ1-2, with TRBD1 matching over 7 bases. This CDR3 has 14 residues. CDR1 is SGHTA, CDR2 FQGNSA, per germline. V shed 1 base and J 7 bases; nucleotides not matched to a gene: 6.

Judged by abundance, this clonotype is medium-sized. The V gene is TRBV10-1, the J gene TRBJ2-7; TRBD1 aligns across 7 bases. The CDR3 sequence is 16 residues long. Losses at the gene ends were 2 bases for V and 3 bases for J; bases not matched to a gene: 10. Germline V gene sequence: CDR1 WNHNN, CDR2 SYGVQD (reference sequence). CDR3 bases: TGCGCCAGCAGTGAGAGGGTCCACCGGGACAGCTACGAGCAGTACTTC. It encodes CASSERVHRDSYEQYF.

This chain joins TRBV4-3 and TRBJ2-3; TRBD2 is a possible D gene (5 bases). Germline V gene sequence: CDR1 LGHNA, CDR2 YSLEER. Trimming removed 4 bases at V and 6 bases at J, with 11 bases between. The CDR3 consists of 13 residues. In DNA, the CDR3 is TGCGCCAGCAGCCCCCCGAGGGCCGATACGCAGTATTTT. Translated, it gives CASSPPRADTQYF.

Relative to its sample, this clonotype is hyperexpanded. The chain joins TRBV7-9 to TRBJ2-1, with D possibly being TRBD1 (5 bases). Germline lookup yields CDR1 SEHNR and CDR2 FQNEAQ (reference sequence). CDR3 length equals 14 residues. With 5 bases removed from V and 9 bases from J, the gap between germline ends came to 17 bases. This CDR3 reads CASSPRAGKGEQFF. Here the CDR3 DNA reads TGTGCCAGCAGCCCAAGGGCAGGGAAGGGTGAGCAGTTCTTC.